The source of this T cell receptor beta chain is a study of T cells after yellow fever vaccination. Background on the study: Low-cell-number fractions were prepared with SMART-Seq v4 Ultra Low Input. Study-level findings and limits: Subsequent to the booster, the majority of primary-vaccination clones reappeared (approximately 95% CD4, about 90% CD8).

The CDR3 sequence is 16 residues long. Germline assignment: CDR1 LGHNA and CDR2 YSLEER. With 1 base removed from V and 2 bases from J, the gap between germline ends came to 14 bases. The table lists this clonotype with many counts. The antigen remains unidentified. A process of 5'RACE template switching, which added a universal primer site and UMIs, was used to make TCR cDNA. From the 5' RACE reads, TCRdb called clonotypes with MiXCR, one entry per CDR3 protein. Of approximately 260,000 distinct CDR3 sequences listed, around 4.9% are singletons. This sequence joins TRBV4-3 and TRBJ2-5, with a weak D call TRBD2 (8 bases). The TCR comes from a man aged 18 to 30 who received the YFV17D yellow fever vaccine. The sequenced sample was CD4+ T cells sorted from PBMCs, obtained on the day of the yellow fever booster vaccination. The CDR3 loop is CASSQGDSGGQETQYF. CDR3 in DNA: TGCGCCAGCAGCCAAGGGGACAGCGGGGGACAAGAGACCCAGTACTTC.